The 32 T cell receptor beta chains presented below share a single source sample, sequenced in a study of cytomegalovirus exposure and HLA in healthy donors. A multiplex PCR was run with 60 Vbeta primers and 13 Jbeta primers. The data were produced by immunoSEQ multiplex PCR, yet TCRdb's version contains in-frame clones alone and is incomplete. The data show some 48,000 clones, and the top ten clones hold over 2%. What was sequenced was PBMCs. The receptors originated from a woman aged 40 to 50 in good health and CMV-seronegative.

This chain links TRBV6-5 with TRBJ1-1; TRBD1 matches 7 bases. V was pared by 7 bases and J by 4 bases, with 6 bases of the junction left unmatched. Germline assignment: CDR1 MNHEY and CDR2 SVGAGI. CDR3 length equals 13 residues. CDR3 sequence reads: CASTPDRATEAFF. For the CDR3, the DNA is TGTGCCAGCACCCCCGACAGGGCCACTGAAGCTTTCTTT.

J is TRBJ2-7 and V is TRBV28; TRBD2 might be the D (5 bases). The germline V and J ends were trimmed by 5 bases and 2 bases, with 13 bases remaining between them. The V gene's germline CDR1 is MDHEN and CDR2 SYDVKM. This CDR3 spans 14 amino acids. Here the CDR3 reads CASSNERRPYEQYF. CDR3 bases: TGTGCCAGCAGTAACGAGCGGAGACCCTACGAGCAGTACTTC.

The rearrangement links TRBV11-3 to TRBJ1-1; 7 nucleotides agree with TRBD1. CDR3 length: 12 amino acids. Trimming at V came to 5 bases and at J to 4 bases, leaving 1 base not matched to a gene. Germline loops: CDR1 SGHNT, CDR2 YENEEA. The CDR3: CASSRQGTEAFF. Written as DNA, the CDR3 is TGTGCCAGCAGCCGACAGGGCACTGAAGCTTTCTTT.

On this clone: One end of the junction varies from germline; a read error may be responsible. The chain is built from TRBV5-1 and TRBJ1-1; D unclear. The CDR3 is 13 residues long. Germline CDR1 SGHRS, CDR2 YFSETQ. As DNA, the CDR3 is TGCGCCAGCAGCTTAAACCTGGGCACTGAAGATTTCTTT. It translates to CASSLNLGTEDFF.

The chain has TRBV2 and TRBJ2-5; D may be TRBD1 (6 bases). The end of the DNA aligns better with TRBJ2-7, so the J call may be wrong. CDR1 and CDR2 from the germline V gene are SNHLY and FYNNEI. The CDR3 covers 14 residues. CDR3 bases: TGTGCCAGCAGTGACAATCGGGACACCTACGAGCAGTACTTC. Its protein is CASSDNRDTYEQYF.

The gene calls are TRBV6-5 and TRBJ2-1; possibly TRBD1 for D (5 bases). Germline V gene lookup returns CDR1 MNHEY and CDR2 SVGAGI. The CDR3 consists of 16 residues. Trimming removed 0 bases from V and 7 bases from J, with 16 bases in between. CDR3 region: CASSYSSGQGSNEQFF. The CDR3 nucleotides are TGTGCCAGCAGTTACTCAAGTGGGCAGGGTTCGAATGAGCAGTTCTTC.

The chain carries TRBV11-3 and TRBJ1-1; possibly TRBD1 for D (6 bases). Trimming left V 0 bases short and J 4 bases short, with 6 bases between. The length of the CDR3 is 13 residues. Germline CDR1 SGHNT, CDR2 YENEEA. CDR3 loop: CASSLEGGTEAFF. The CDR3 DNA follows: TGTGCCAGCAGCTTAGAAGGGGGCACTGAAGCTTTCTTT. The full variable domain, with the rest looked up from reference TRBV11-3 and TRBJ1-1, is EAGVVQSPRYKIIEKKQPVAFWCNPISGHNTLYWYLQNLGQGPELLIRYENEEAVDDSQLPKDRFSAERLKGVDSTLKIQPAELGDSAVYLCASSLEGGTEAFFGQGTRLTVV.

J is TRBJ1-6 and V is TRBV19; tentatively, D is TRBD1 (6 bases). The CDR3 contains 12 residues. Germline values: CDR1 LNHDA, CDR2 SQIVND (reference sequence). Trimming pared 7 bases from V and 8 bases from J, leaving 9 bases between. CDR3 sequence (DNA): TGTGCCAGTAATTACAGGGATTCACCCCTCCACTTT. It is translated as CASNYRDSPLHF.

V is TRBV5-1 and J is TRBJ2-2, with 7 positions matching TRBD1. This CDR3 contains 13 residues. The ends lost 5 bases at V and 5 bases at J; junction bases unmatched: 3. From germline, CDR1 is SGHRS and CDR2 YFSETQ. In DNA, the CDR3 is TGCGCCAGCAGGCCACAGGGGACCGGGGAGCTGTTTTTT. Residues: CASRPQGTGELFF.

This chain connects TRBV5-1 to TRBJ2-5, with D perhaps matching TRBD2 (5 bases). V shed 1 base and J shed 2 bases, with 12 bases lying between them. The CDR3 covers 15 residues. Germline V lookup: CDR1 SGHRS, CDR2 YFSETQ. CDR3 residues: CASSLRGDPQETQYF. The CDR3 DNA is TGCGCCAGCAGCTTGCGGGGTGACCCTCAAGAGACCCAGTACTTC.

V gene TRBV11-3 combines with J gene TRBJ2-2, with D unresolved. V lost 5 bases, J lost 6 bases, and 13 bases lay in between. This CDR3 is 14 amino acids long. Germline V gene data show CDR1 as SGHNT and CDR2 as YENEEA. Here the CDR3 reads CASSPMSPSGELFF. CDR3 DNA: TGTGCCAGCAGCCCGATGAGCCCCTCCGGGGAGCTGTTTTTT.

The CDR3, as DNA: TGTGCCAGCAGTTCTTCCCGAGTTATAGATGGCTACACCTTC. Its protein is CASSSSRVIDGYTF. The chain employs TRBV6-6 and TRBJ1-2; no clear D gene. The V and J ends lost 4 bases and 6 bases respectively, with 15 bases between them. The germline gives CDR1 MNHNY, CDR2 SVGAGI (reference sequence). This CDR3 contains 14 residues.

This chain connects TRBV6-1 to TRBJ1-1; D unclear. Germline V CDR1 and CDR2: MNHNS, SASEGT. The CDR3 consists of 15 residues. V was pared by 6 bases and J by 3 bases, with 17 bases between. DNA for the CDR3: TGTGCCAGCAGCCCCCAGGAAAGGCGCCACACTGAAGCTTTCTTT. This gives the protein CASSPQERRHTEAFF.

This chain uses TRBV6-1 with TRBJ1-2; D perhaps matches TRBD1 (5 bases). Trimming took 7 bases from V and 4 from J, leaving 16 bases between them. CDR1 and CDR2 (germline): MNHNS, SASEGT. The CDR3 is 14 residues long. The CDR3 spells CASNIGAGPYGYTF. CDR3 sequence (DNA): TGTGCCAGCAATATAGGAGCAGGGCCCTATGGCTACACCTTC.

The V gene is TRBV9, the J gene TRBJ2-3, with D possibly being TRBD2 (6 bases). Germline V gene lookup returns CDR1 SGDLS and CDR2 YYNGEE. V gave up 5 bases and J gave up 8 bases, with 18 bases separating them. This CDR3 region has 14 residues. The CDR3 DNA reads TGTGCCAGCAGTGCTGGACTAAGCCGAGGTACGCAGTATTTT. Translated, it gives CASSAGLSRGTQYF.

V gene TRBV5-1 combines with J gene TRBJ1-2, with TRBD1 identical over 7 bases. The J segment lost 3 bases and the V segment lost 3 bases, leaving 11 bases of the junction unmatched. The CDR3 runs 16 residues. From germline, CDR1 is SGHRS and CDR2 YFSETQ. CDR3: CASSWGDSLAYYGYTF. DNA of the CDR3: TGCGCCAGCAGCTGGGGGGACAGCTTGGCCTACTATGGCTACACCTTC.

The V gene is TRBV7-9, the J gene TRBJ2-3; the D is unclear. The CDR3 spans 15 residues. The germline gives CDR1 SEHNR, CDR2 FQNEAQ (reference sequence). V was cut by 1 base and J by 3 bases, with 11 bases left in between. CDR3 DNA sequence: TGTGCCAGCAGCTTAGGATTGCCGCTAACAGATACGCAGTATTTT. Its translation is CASSLGLPLTDTQYF.

The chain is built from TRBV18 and TRBJ1-2, with D tentatively TRBD1 (6 bases). The CDR3 totals 19 residues. V lost 0 bases and J lost 6, with 26 bases in between. The germline V gene has CDR1 KGHSH and CDR2 LQKENI. The DNA of the CDR3 is TGTGCCAGCTCACCACCTAGTATACGTCAGGGGACCACGAGACATGGCTACACCTTC. The encoded protein is CASSPPSIRQGTTRHGYTF.

V is TRBV9 and J is TRBJ2-5; perhaps TRBD1 as D (7 bases). This CDR3 has 15 residues. Germline V lookup: CDR1 SGDLS, CDR2 YYNGEE. V lost 4 bases and J lost 3, with 16 bases in between. The CDR3 DNA reads TGTGCCAGCAGCCCAGCCCAGGGGGGCGAAGAGACCCAGTACTTC. Its protein is CASSPAQGGEETQYF.

The chain recombines TRBV2 with TRBJ2-1, with D maybe TRBD2 (6 bases). CDR3 length: 15 residues. V lost 9 bases to trimming and J lost 5 bases, with 20 bases between them. The germline gives CDR1 SNHLY, CDR2 FYNNEI. Here the CDR3 reads CASNPSAGTDNEQFF. In nucleotides, the CDR3 is TGTGCCAGTAACCCCTCGGCGGGGACCGACAATGAGCAGTTCTTC.

The V and J genes are TRBV19 and TRBJ2-1; 9 bases line up with TRBD2. The CDR3 is 17 amino acids. V lost 5 bases to trimming and J lost 6 bases; unmatched junction nucleotides: 14. The V gene's germline CDR1 is LNHDA and CDR2 SQIVND (reference sequence). CDR3 sequence (DNA): TGTGCCAGTAGTCGCCGCGGGAGGGCCAATGGTCGCAATGAGCAGTTCTTC. Its protein is CASSRRGRANGRNEQFF.

The rearrangement uses TRBV7-3 and TRBJ2-1; 7 bases map to TRBD1. V was clipped by 5 bases and J by 4 bases; unmatched bases: 5. Germline lookup yields CDR1 SGHTA and CDR2 FQGTGA. The CDR3 loop spans 14 amino acids. This CDR3 is CASSPGTAYNEQFF. CDR3 nucleotides: TGTGCCAGCAGCCCCGGGACAGCATACAATGAGCAGTTCTTC.

The rearrangement joins TRBV9 to TRBJ1-5; 7 nucleotides match TRBD1. Trimming took 4 bases from V and 6 from J; bases not matched to a gene: 7. In germline, CDR1 is SGDLS, CDR2 YYNGEE. The CDR3 totals 14 residues. The chain's CDR3 is CASSLDRERQPQHF. CDR3 nucleotides: TGTGCCAGCAGCCTCGACAGGGAGCGTCAGCCCCAGCATTTT.

The gene calls are TRBV27 and TRBJ2-5; D is unresolved. Germline loops: CDR1 MNHEY, CDR2 SMNVEV (reference sequence). The V end lost 3 bases, the J end lost 5 bases, and 10 bases lay between the germline ends. The CDR3 totals 13 residues. CDR3: CASSFRASETQYF. The CDR3 DNA is TGTGCCAGCAGTTTCCGAGCTTCGGAGACCCAGTACTTC.

In regard to this clone: The same CDR3 arises from other DNA sequences in this sample as well. This chain links TRBV7-6 with TRBJ2-7, with TRBD1 identical over 9 bases. Germline V gives CDR1 SGHVS, CDR2 FNYEAQ. The CDR3 runs to 18 residues. Trimming removed 1 base from V and 5 bases from J; junction bases left unmatched: 15. The chain's CDR3 is CASSLESSWGQGLNEQYF. Written as DNA, the CDR3 is TGTGCCAGCAGCTTAGAGTCTAGTTGGGGACAGGGATTAAACGAGCAGTACTTC. Variable domain in full (rest from reference TRBV7-6 and TRBJ2-7): GAGVSQSPRYKVTKRGQDVALRCDPISGHVSLYWYRQALGQGPEFLTYFNYEAQQDKSGLPNDRFSAERPEGSISTLTIQRTEQRDSAMYRCASSLESSWGQGLNEQYFGPGTRLTVT.

The chain joins TRBV7-6 to TRBJ1-3; D uncertain. The CDR3 runs to 16 residues. Trimming took off 5 bases at V and 1 base at J, with 15 bases between the two ends. Germline V CDR1 and CDR2: SGHVS, FNYEAQ. The CDR3 nucleotides read TGTGCCAGCAGCCTTCAGACGCCAGGTTCTGGAAACACCATATATTTT. Encoded protein: CASSLQTPGSGNTIYF. Filled out from reference TRBV7-6 and TRBJ1-3, the complete variable domain reads GAGVSQSPRYKVTKRGQDVALRCDPISGHVSLYWYRQALGQGPEFLTYFNYEAQQDKSGLPNDRFSAERPEGSISTLTIQRTEQRDSAMYRCASSLQTPGSGNTIYFGEGSWLTVV.

V is TRBV7-9 and J is TRBJ2-7; D is unresolved. Between the trimmed V and J ends, which lost 8 bases and 6 bases, there was a span of 14 bases. Germline CDR1 reads SEHNR; CDR2 reads FQNEAQ (reference sequence). The CDR3 has 12 residues. CDR3 in DNA: TGTGCCAGCCAACCCATTTACGGCGAGCAGTACTTC. This sequence encodes CASQPIYGEQYF.

The rearrangement links TRBV25-1 to TRBJ2-7, with TRBD2 identical over 7 bases. CDR1 is MGHDK, CDR2 SYGVNS, per germline. With V trimmed by 3 bases and J by 2 bases, 1 base remained unmatched. The length of the CDR3 is 13 residues. CDR3 DNA sequence: TGTGCCAGCAGTGACGGGACTACCTACGAGCAGTACTTC. Translating gives CASSDGTTYEQYF.

The DNA of the CDR3 is TGTGCCAGCAGCTCGACAGGGAGCTATGGCTACACCTTC. Translation gives CASSSTGSYGYTF. This chain links TRBV5-4 with TRBJ1-2, with TRBD1 matching 7 bases. The length of the CDR3 is 13 residues. The germline CDR1 and CDR2 sequences are SGHNT and YYREEE (reference sequence). Losses at the gene ends were 3 bases for V and 4 bases for J; bases not matched to a gene: 3.

The J gene is TRBJ2-6, the V gene TRBV4-1; 7 bases align to TRBD2. Germline CDR1 and CDR2: MGHRA and YSYEKL. The junction had 6 bases not matched to a gene; V was cut back by 4 bases and J by 0 bases. The CDR3 runs to 17 residues. The DNA for the CDR3 is TGCGCCAGCAGCCGAGGCGGACTAGTCTCTGGGGCCAACGTCCTGACTTTC. Translating gives CASSRGGLVSGANVLTF.

This chain uses TRBV9 with TRBJ2-2, with TRBD2 as a possible D gene (6 bases). V lost 3 bases and J 5 bases, leaving 23 bases between the germline ends. The CDR3 length is 18 residues. Germline CDR1 SGDLS, CDR2 YYNGEE. The CDR3 sequence is CASSGKTLVRGGTGELFF. The CDR3 DNA follows: TGTGCCAGCAGCGGGAAGACACTAGTCCGAGGAGGGACCGGGGAGCTGTTTTTT.

The gene calls are TRBV5-8 and TRBJ1-2; TRBD1 aligns across 8 bases. V was clipped by 1 base and J by 3 bases; unmatched bases: 8. CDR3 length equals 16 residues. Germline V lookup: CDR1 SGHTS, CDR2 YDEGEE. CDR3 coding DNA: TGTGCCAGCAGCTTGACGGTCGGACAGGGTGACTATGGCTACACCTTC. This codes for CASSLTVGQGDYGYTF.